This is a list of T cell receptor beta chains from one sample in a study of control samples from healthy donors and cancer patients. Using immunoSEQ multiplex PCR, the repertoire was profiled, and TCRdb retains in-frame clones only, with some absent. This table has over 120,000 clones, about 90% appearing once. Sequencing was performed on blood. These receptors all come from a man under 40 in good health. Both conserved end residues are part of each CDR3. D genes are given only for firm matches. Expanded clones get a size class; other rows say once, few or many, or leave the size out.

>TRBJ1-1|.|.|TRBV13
CASSLGTNTEAFF
TGTGCCAGCAGCTTAGGTACGAACACTGAAGCTTTCTTT
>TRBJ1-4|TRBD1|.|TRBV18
CASSPRQGVTNEKLFF
TGTGCCAGCTCACCTCGGCAGGGGGTAACTAATGAAAAACTGTTTTTT
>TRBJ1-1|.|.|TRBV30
CAWSVQGSTEAFF
TGTGCCTGGAGTGTTCAGGGGAGCACTGAAGCTTTCTTT
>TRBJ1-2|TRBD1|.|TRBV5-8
CASSRRQGADGYTF
TGTGCCAGCAGCCGACGACAGGGGGCAGATGGCTACACCTTC
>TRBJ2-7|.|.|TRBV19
CASNPGSSYEQYF
TGTGCCAGTAATCCGGGAAGCTCCTACGAGCAGTACTTC
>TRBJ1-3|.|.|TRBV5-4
CASSPGTAIGNTIYF
TGTGCCAGCAGCCCCGGGACTGCAATCGGAAACACCATATATTTT
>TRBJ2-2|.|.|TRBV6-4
CASSDSLGELFF
TGTGCCAGCAGTGACTCTTTGGGGGAGCTGTTTTTT
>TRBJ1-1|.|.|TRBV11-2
CASSLDPGRVGEAFF
TGTGCCAGCAGCTTAGATCCAGGGAGGGTAGGTGAAGCTTTCTTT
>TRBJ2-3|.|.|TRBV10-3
CATGADTQYF
TGTGCCACGGGCGCAGATACGCAGTATTTT
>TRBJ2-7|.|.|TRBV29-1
CSVEAGPPVYEQYF
TGCAGCGTTGAAGCCGGCCCACCCGTCTACGAGCAGTACTTC
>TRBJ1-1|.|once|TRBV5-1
CASSPSGNTEAFF
TGCGCCAGCAGCCCCTCAGGGAACACTGAAGCTTTCTTT
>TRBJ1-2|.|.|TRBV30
CAWSSPRTVRRGYTF
TGTGCCTGGAGTAGCCCTAGAACAGTACGCAGAGGCTACACCTTC
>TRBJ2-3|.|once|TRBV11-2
CASSPQGASTDTQYF
TGTGCCAGCAGCCCCCAAGGTGCTAGCACAGATACGCAGTATTTT
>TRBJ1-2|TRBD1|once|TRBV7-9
CASSPEPGQRLLNHGYTF
TGTGCCAGCAGCCCAGAGCCGGGACAGAGGCTCTTAAACCATGGCTACACCTTC
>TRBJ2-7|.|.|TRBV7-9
CASSLRGTYEQYF
TGTGCCAGCAGCTTAAGAGGGACATACGAGCAGTACTTC
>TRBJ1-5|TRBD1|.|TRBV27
CASSLSGTVGNQPQHF
TGTGCCAGCAGTTTATCAGGGACAGTTGGTAATCAGCCCCAGCATTTT
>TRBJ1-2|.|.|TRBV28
CASSSTIQGFGGYTF
TGTGCCAGCAGTTCTACCATACAGGGTTTCGGTGGCTACACCTTC
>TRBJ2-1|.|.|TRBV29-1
CSVALTRDEQFF
TGCAGCGTTGCCCTGACTCGGGATGAGCAGTTCTTC
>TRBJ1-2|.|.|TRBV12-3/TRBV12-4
CASSFYGYTF
TGTGCCAGCAGCTTCTATGGCTACACCTTC
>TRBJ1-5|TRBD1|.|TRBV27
CASSPWTGQPQHF
TGTGCCAGCAGTCCGTGGACAGGGCAGCCCCAGCATTTT
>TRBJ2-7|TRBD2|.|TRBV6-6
CASSLAVHYEQYF
TGTGCCAGCAGTCTAGCGGTTCACTACGAGCAGTACTTC
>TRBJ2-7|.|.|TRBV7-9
CASSPKPEDPYEQYF
TGTGCCAGCAGTCCCAAGCCGGAGGACCCCTACGAGCAGTACTTC
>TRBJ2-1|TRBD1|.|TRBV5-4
CASSSTRGTYNEQFF
TGTGCCAGCAGCTCCACCAGGGGGACCTACAATGAGCAGTTCTTC
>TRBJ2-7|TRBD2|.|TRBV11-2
CASSLVAGGIYEQYF
TGTGCCAGCAGCTTAGTAGCGGGGGGGATCTACGAGCAGTACTTC
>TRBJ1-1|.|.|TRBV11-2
CASSLVGLGNTEAFF
TGTGCCAGCAGCTTAGTTGGGTTGGGGAACACTGAAGCTTTCTTT
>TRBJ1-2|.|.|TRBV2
CASSEAPVYGHTF
TGTGCCAGCAGTGAAGCTCCCGTCTATGGCCACACCTTC
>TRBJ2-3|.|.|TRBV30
CAWSGWVSSDTQYF
TGTGCCTGGAGTGGATGGGTTTCCTCAGATACGCAGTATTTT
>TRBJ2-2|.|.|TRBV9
CASSVSGNTGELFF
TGTGCCAGCAGCGTAAGCGGTAATACCGGGGAGCTGTTTTTT
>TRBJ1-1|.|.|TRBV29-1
CSVEDITAEAFF
TGCAGCGTTGAAGATATAACAGCTGAAGCTTTCTTT
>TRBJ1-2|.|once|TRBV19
CASSPGQSYGYTF
TGTGCCAGTAGTCCAGGGCAGAGCTATGGCTACACCTTC
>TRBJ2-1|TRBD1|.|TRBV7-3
CASSLRTGLGSYNEQFF
TGTGCCAGCAGCTTACGGACAGGGTTGGGCTCCTACAATGAGCAGTTCTTC
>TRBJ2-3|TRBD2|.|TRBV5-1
CASSLGLAGGPDTQYF
TGCGCCAGCAGCTTGGGACTAGCGGGGGGGCCAGATACGCAGTATTTT
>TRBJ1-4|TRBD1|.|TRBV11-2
CASSLAGTGSEKLFF
TGTGCCAGCAGCTTAGCCGGGACAGGGAGTGAAAAACTGTTTTTT
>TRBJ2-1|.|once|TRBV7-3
CASSLFGGLGNEQFF
TGTGCCAGCAGCTTATTTGGGGGTTTGGGCAATGAGCAGTTCTTC
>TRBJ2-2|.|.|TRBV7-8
CASSPRDSPGGELFF
TGTGCCAGCAGCCCCAGGGACTCCCCCGGAGGGGAGCTGTTTTTT
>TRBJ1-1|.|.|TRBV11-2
CASSPSGGTFEAFF
TGTGCCAGCAGCCCAAGCGGCGGGACGTTTGAAGCTTTCTTT
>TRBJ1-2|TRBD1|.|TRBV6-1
CASSEFGQGISHGYTF
TGTGCCAGCAGTGAATTCGGACAGGGAATATCTCATGGCTACACCTTC
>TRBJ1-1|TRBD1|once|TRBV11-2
CASSLRQGWGDTEAFF
TGTGCCAGCAGCTTAAGACAGGGATGGGGGGACACTGAAGCTTTCTTT
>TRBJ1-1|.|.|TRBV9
CASSVVRGGTEAFF
TGTGCCAGCAGCGTAGTTCGGGGTGGGACTGAAGCTTTCTTT
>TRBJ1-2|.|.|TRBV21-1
CASSKRPSNYGYTF
TGTGCCAGCAGCAAACGGCCTTCTAACTATGGCTACACCTTC
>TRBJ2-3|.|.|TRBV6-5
CASSLLGADTDTQYF
TGTGCCAGCAGTCTCCTAGGCGCGGACACAGATACGCAGTATTTT
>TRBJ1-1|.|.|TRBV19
CASSIQGMNTEAFF
TGTGCCAGTAGTATACAGGGGATGAACACTGAAGCTTTCTTT
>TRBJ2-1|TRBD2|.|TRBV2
CASSGDYQSSYNEQFF
TGTGCCAGCAGTGGGGACTACCAGAGCTCCTACAATGAGCAGTTCTTC
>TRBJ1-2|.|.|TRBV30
CAWSPTLAGGYTF
TGTGCCTGGAGTCCAACTCTAGCAGGAGGCTACACCTTC
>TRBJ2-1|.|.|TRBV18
CASSSGTTPSNEQFF
TGTGCCAGCTCATCCGGGACAACCCCTTCCAATGAGCAGTTCTTC
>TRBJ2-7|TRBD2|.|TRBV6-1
CASSEAVGAGGPPYEQYF
TGTGCCAGCAGTGAAGCAGTGGGGGCGGGGGGGCCCCCCTACGAGCAGTACTTC
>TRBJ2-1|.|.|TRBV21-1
CASSKRTGSSYNEQFF
TGTGCCAGCAGCAAGCGGACAGGGAGCTCCTACAATGAGCAGTTCTTC
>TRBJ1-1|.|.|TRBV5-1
CASSLAAGSNTEAFF
TGCGCCAGCAGCTTGGCCGCCGGATCGAACACTGAAGCTTTCTTT
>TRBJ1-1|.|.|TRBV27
CASSLLEGNTEAFF
TGTGCCAGCAGTTTATTAGAGGGGAACACTGAAGCTTTCTTT
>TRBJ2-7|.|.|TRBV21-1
CASSKSTGNYEQYF
TGTGCCAGCAGCAAAAGTACAGGGAACTACGAGCAGTACTTC
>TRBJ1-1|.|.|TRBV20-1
CSAQDVEAFF
TGCAGTGCGCAGGACGTTGAAGCTTTCTTT
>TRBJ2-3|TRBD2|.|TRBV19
CASSTPLAGGEDTQYF
TGTGCCAGTAGTACCCCACTAGCGGGGGGGGAAGATACGCAGTATTTT
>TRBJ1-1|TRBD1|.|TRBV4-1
CASSQNRGYTEAFF
TGCGCCAGCAGCCAAAACAGGGGGTACACTGAAGCTTTCTTT
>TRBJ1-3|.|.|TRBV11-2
CASLGYAGVGNTIYF
TGTGCCAGCCTAGGTTATGCGGGGGTTGGAAACACCATATATTTT
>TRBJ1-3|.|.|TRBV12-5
CASALGGAGGNTIYF
TGTGCTAGTGCCCTCGGGGGGGCAGGAGGAAACACCATATATTTT
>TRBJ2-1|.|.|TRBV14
CASSKDFQWVHVNNEQFF
TGTGCCAGCAGCAAAGATTTTCAGTGGGTACACGTAAACAATGAGCAGTTCTTC
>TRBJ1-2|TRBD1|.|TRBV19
CASEQGDYGYTF
TGTGCCAGTGAACAGGGGGACTATGGCTACACCTTC
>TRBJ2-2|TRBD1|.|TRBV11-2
CASTTGGWNTGELFF
TGTGCCAGCACCACAGGGGGTTGGAACACCGGGGAGCTGTTTTTT